This T cell receptor (beta chain) was profiled in a study of siplizumab effects on memory and regulatory T cells. Data came from immunoSEQ multiplex PCR; TCRdb stores just in-frame clones and leaves some out. The sample yields roughly 97,000 clones, roughly 92% seen once. Trimming removed 1 base from V and 4 bases from J, with 7 bases in between. This CDR3 has 13 amino acids. Germline-derived CDR1 and CDR2 are LNHNV and YYDKDF (reference sequence). The sequenced sample consisted of Tregs sorted from blood. The V and J genes are TRBV15 and TRBJ1-1; D gene ambiguous. The receptor was derived from a human donor in good health. DNA for the CDR3: TGTGCCACCAGCAGAGTTTCGGTCACTGAAGCTTTCTTT. Its protein product is CATSRVSVTEAFF.